Listed below are T cell receptor beta chains from one sample, sequenced in a study of human T cells and chemical hapten exposure. TCRdb reprocessed the RACE reads via MiXCR and lists one record per CDR3 protein. This sample has about 120,000 distinct CDR3 sequences, with roughly 14% found just once. The sample in question was whole blood, obtained in connection with sensitization to the hapten diphenylcyclopropenone (DPC). The receptors derive from a woman aged 18-29 years with alopecia areata. Some clones in this sample may be carry-over from other donors' samples. CDR3s include the opening cysteine and the closing phenylalanine or tryptophan. The D gene is left open where the match is weak. The size of a clone is reported for some rows only, either as once, few or many, or as a class for expanded clones.

V gene	clone size	J gene	D gene	CDR3 protein	CDR3 DNA
TRBV6-2/TRBV6-3	.	TRBJ2-1	.	CASSFSYNEQFF	TGTGCCAGCAGTTTTTCATACAATGAGCAGTTCTTC
TRBV12-3/TRBV12-4	many	TRBJ2-5	.	CASSFFSFRRTTYVTQYF	TGTGCCAGCAGTTTTTTTTCCTTCAGGCGGACTACCTATGTGACCCAGTACTTC
TRBV28	many	TRBJ1-1	.	CASSLGEVEAFF	TGTGCCAGCAGCCTGGGGGAGGTTGAAGCTTTCTTT
TRBV3-1	many	TRBJ1-4	.	CASSQDGATNEKLFF	TGTGCCAGCAGCCAAGACGGAGCTACTAATGAAAAACTGTTTTTT
TRBV7-6	.	TRBJ2-7	TRBD2	CASSFAGGYEQYF	TGTGCCAGCAGCTTTGCCGGGGGGTACGAGCAGTACTTC
TRBV5-1	.	TRBJ2-7	.	CASSDNLYEQYF	TGCGCCAGCAGTGACAATCTCTACGAGCAGTACTTC
TRBV28	.	TRBJ2-1	.	CASSYLATYNEQFF	TGTGCCAGCAGTTATCTGGCGACCTACAATGAGCAGTTCTTC
TRBV4-3	.	TRBJ1-4	.	CASSQGNRVDGKLFF	TGCGCCAGCAGCCAGGGTAACAGGGTCGACGGGAAACTGTTTTTT
TRBV28	.	TRBJ1-5	.	CASSRQQGYDQPQHF	TGTGCCAGCAGCCGCCAACAGGGTTATGATCAGCCCCAGCATTTT
TRBV28	few	TRBJ1-5	.	CASRYLTDNAKNQPQHF	TGTGCCAGCCGATACCTGACAGACAACGCAAAGAATCAGCCCCAGCATTTT
TRBV4-1	.	TRBJ2-4	.	CASSHDPGRRVAKNIQYF	TGCGCCAGCAGCCATGATCCGGGACGAAGAGTAGCCAAAAACATTCAGTACTTC
TRBV29-1	.	TRBJ1-1	TRBD1	CSVDRSTGPNTEAFF	TGCAGCGTTGATCGATCGACAGGGCCAAACACTGAAGCTTTCTTT
TRBV28	.	TRBJ2-2	.	CASSPLTTYTGELFF	TGTGCCAGCTCCCCCTTGACGACCTACACCGGGGAGCTGTTTTTT
TRBV27	.	TRBJ1-4	.	CASSNKNREIREKLFF	TGTGCCAGCAGTAATAAAAACAGGGAAATACGCGAAAAACTGTTTTTT
TRBV7-2	.	TRBJ2-1	.	CASSFQRLNEQFF	TGTGCCAGCAGCTTCCAAAGATTAAATGAGCAGTTCTTC
TRBV7-9	many	TRBJ2-1	TRBD1	CALSGQASYNEQFF	TGTGCCTTATCGGGACAGGCCTCCTACAATGAGCAGTTCTTC
TRBV29-1	few	TRBJ2-1	.	CSVAGGASYNEQFF	TGCAGCGTTGCGGGGGGCGCCTCCTACAATGAGCAGTTCTTC
TRBV28	few	TRBJ1-6	.	CASSLRSRGAEIDSPLHF	TGTGCCAGCAGTTTAAGGAGCAGGGGCGCAGAAATTGATTCACCCCTCCACTTT
TRBV18	few	TRBJ1-2	.	CASSEGLPNYGYTF	TGTGCCAGCTCAGAGGGGCTCCCTAACTATGGCTACACCTTC
TRBV12-5	few	TRBJ2-3	TRBD2	CASGRSGGTDTQYF	TGTGCTAGTGGCAGAAGCGGGGGCACAGATACGCAGTATTTT
TRBV6-2/TRBV6-3	.	TRBJ1-5	.	CASSSGQYNQPQHF	TGTGCCAGCAGTTCCGGACAGTACAATCAGCCCCAGCATTTT
TRBV28	.	TRBJ2-5	.	CASSLRYRGNQETQYF	TGTGCCAGCAGCCTAAGATATCGGGGGAACCAAGAGACCCAGTACTTC
TRBV20-1	many	TRBJ1-2	TRBD1	CSARDSKGAEGYTF	TGCAGTGCTAGAGATAGTAAGGGGGCAGAGGGCTACACCTTC
TRBV29-1	.	TRBJ2-3	.	CSVEAGVYPDTQYF	TGCAGCGTTGAAGCAGGGGTCTACCCAGATACGCAGTATTTT
TRBV7-2	.	TRBJ1-2	TRBD1	CASSLGQSTGYTF	TGTGCCAGCAGCTTGGGACAGTCCACTGGCTACACCTTC
TRBV6-2/TRBV6-3	few	TRBJ1-5	TRBD1	CASSSGQGVSQPQHF	TGTGCCAGCAGTTCCGGACAGGGGGTTTCTCAGCCCCAGCATTTT
TRBV7-9	.	TRBJ1-1	.	CASSPRDTEAFF	TGTGCCAGCAGCCCCAGAGACACTGAAGCTTTCTTT
TRBV6-2/TRBV6-3	few	TRBJ2-5	.	CASSYEYQETQYF	TGTGCCAGCAGTTACGAGTACCAAGAGACCCAGTACTTC
TRBV20-1	.	TRBJ2-3	TRBD2	CSARLAGDTDTQYF	TGCAGTGCTAGACTAGCGGGGGACACAGATACGCAGTATTTT
TRBV7-9	few	TRBJ2-3	.	CASSSPQGTQYF	TGTGCCAGCAGCTCGCCCCAAGGGACGCAGTATTTT
TRBV18	many	TRBJ1-1	.	CASSPGGRPGTEAFF	TGTGCCAGCTCACCGGGGGGGCGCCCTGGCACTGAAGCTTTCTTT
TRBV19	many	TRBJ2-5	.	CASSIESGKETQYF	TGTGCCAGTAGTATAGAATCAGGGAAAGAGACCCAGTACTTC
TRBV19	.	TRBJ2-6	TRBD1	CASRQQGAGANVLTF	TGTGCCAGTAGACAACAGGGGGCTGGGGCCAACGTCCTGACTTTC
TRBV6-6	few	TRBJ2-3	.	CASSYGPATDTQYF	TGTGCCAGCAGTTACGGGCCTGCCACAGATACGCAGTATTTT
TRBV15	few	TRBJ2-7	.	CATSRQGPSYEQYF	TGTGCCACCAGCAGACAGGGGCCATCCTACGAGCAGTACTTC
TRBV14	.	TRBJ2-3	.	CASSPWGYTQYF	TGTGCCAGCAGCCCGTGGGGATATACGCAGTATTTT
TRBV7-2	many	TRBJ2-1	TRBD2	CASSLGATSGVGYNEQFF	TGTGCCAGCAGCTTAGGGGCGACTAGCGGGGTCGGGTACAATGAGCAGTTCTTC
TRBV6-2/TRBV6-3	many	TRBJ2-3	.	CASSPTTDTQYF	TGTGCCAGCAGCCCCACCACAGATACGCAGTATTTT
TRBV7-9	.	TRBJ1-1	.	CASSLIPGVVATEAFF	TGTGCCAGCAGCTTAATTCCAGGGGTTGTGGCCACTGAAGCTTTCTTT
TRBV12-3/TRBV12-4	.	TRBJ1-5	TRBD1	CASSRDSSNQPQHF	TGTGCCAGTTCACGGGACAGTAGCAATCAGCCCCAGCATTTT
TRBV20-1	few	TRBJ1-4	TRBD1	CSASLGGTAQEKLFF	TGCAGTGCTAGTCTCGGCGGGACAGCTCAGGAAAAACTGTTTTTT
TRBV25-1	.	TRBJ1-3	.	CASIHPTGNTIYF	TGTGCCAGCATCCACCCCACTGGAAACACCATATATTTT
TRBV6-5	few	TRBJ1-1	.	CASSYSRGVPEAFF	TGTGCCAGCAGTTACTCGAGGGGGGTCCCTGAAGCTTTCTTT
TRBV3-1	many	TRBJ1-1	.	CASSHNPGRGTEAFF	TGTGCCAGCAGCCATAACCCGGGGCGGGGGACTGAAGCTTTCTTT
TRBV20-1	few	TRBJ2-1	.	CSARDRRLVNEQFF	TGCAGTGCTAGAGATCGAAGACTAGTCAATGAGCAGTTCTTC
TRBV21-1	.	TRBJ1-5	.	CASTKDNRYSNQPQHF	TGTGCCAGCACCAAAGATAACAGGTATAGCAATCAGCCCCAGCATTTT
TRBV6-6	many	TRBJ1-3	.	CASSYGGSGGNTIYF	TGTGCCAGCAGTTACGGAGGGTCTGGGGGAAACACCATATATTTT
TRBV11-2	few	TRBJ2-5	TRBD1	CASMGQVETQYF	TGTGCCAGCATGGGACAGGTTGAGACCCAGTACTTC
TRBV3-1	many	TRBJ2-1	.	CASSPARDLAHNEQFF	TGTGCCAGCAGCCCCGCCCGGGATTTAGCTCACAATGAGCAGTTCTTC
TRBV2	once	TRBJ1-1	.	CASRWERDTEAFF	TGTGCCAGCAGATGGGAAAGGGACACTGAAGCTTTCTTT
TRBV28	few	TRBJ1-4	.	CASISPRAANEKLFF	TGTGCCAGCATCTCACCCAGGGCTGCTAATGAAAAACTGTTTTTT
TRBV11-2	many	TRBJ2-5	.	CASSLSRVQETQYF	TGTGCCAGCAGCTTATCCAGGGTCCAAGAGACCCAGTACTTC
TRBV15	.	TRBJ1-5	.	CATSRLLGNNQPQHF	TGTGCCACCAGCAGGCTTTTGGGGAACAATCAGCCCCAGCATTTT
TRBV6-2/TRBV6-3	few	TRBJ1-2	.	CASRVRASPGGYTF	TGTGCCAGCAGAGTACGGGCCTCCCCGGGAGGCTACACCTTC